The 5 T cell receptor beta chains presented below share a single source sample, sequenced in a study of cytomegalovirus exposure and HLA in healthy donors. A multiplex PCR was run with 60 Vbeta primers and 13 Jbeta primers. Here immunoSEQ multiplex PCR was the method, and the copy in TCRdb shows in-frame clones only, minus some. The top ten clones hold roughly 2.6% of a sample with 110,000 or so clones, roughly four fifths of them seen once. Sequencing was carried out using PBMCs. These receptor sequences come from a woman under 30 in good health and CMV-seronegative.

CDR3 coding DNA: TGTGCCAGCAGCTTGGCCGGGAGAGCCTCAGATACGCAGTATTTT. Translating gives CASSLAGRASDTQYF. The chain links TRBV5-4 to TRBJ2-3; TRBD2 might be the D (6 bases). V lost 0 bases, J lost 4 bases, and 12 bases lay in between. Germline CDR1 reads SGHNT; CDR2 reads YYREEE (reference sequence). This CDR3 has 15 amino acids.

This sequence joins TRBV6-4 and TRBJ2-3; 9 bases are a match to TRBD2. The germline gives CDR1 MRHNA, CDR2 SNTAGT. The V gene end was trimmed by 4 bases and the J gene end by 4 bases; junction bases not matched to a gene: 3. This CDR3 comprises 14 residues. CDR3 region: CASSALAGADTQYF. Written as DNA, the CDR3 is TGTGCCAGCAGTGCGTTAGCGGGGGCAGATACGCAGTATTTT.

This clone was found a few times. This sequence joins TRBV28 and TRBJ1-2, with a weak D call TRBD1 (5 bases). This CDR3 is 15 amino acids long. Germline V gene data show CDR1 as MDHEN and CDR2 as SYDVKM. The ends were cut back, 3 bases at V and 0 bases at J, with 11 bases in the middle. CDR3 in amino acids: CASSFSAGSNYGYTF. The CDR3 nucleotides are TGTGCCAGCAGTTTCTCGGCAGGGTCTAACTATGGCTACACCTTC.

The rearrangement joins TRBV13 to TRBJ1-2, with TRBD1 matching over 7 bases. Germline CDR1 reads PRHDT; CDR2 reads FYEKMQ (reference sequence). The V and J ends lost 7 bases and 3 bases, in that order; junction bases with no gene match: 14. This CDR3 is built from 16 residues. The CDR3 bases are TGTGCCAGCAAAAGACAGGGCTCAATCACCCACTATGGCTACACCTTC. Amino acid sequence: CASKRQGSITHYGYTF. Based on the CDR3 plus reference TRBV13 and TRBJ1-2, the full variable domain is AAGVIQSPRHLIKEKRETATLKCYPIPRHDTVYWYQQGPGQDPQFLISFYEKMQSDKGSIPDRFSAQQFSDYHSELNMSSLELGDSALYFCASKRQGSITHYGYTFGSGTRLTVV.

This rearrangement joins TRBV28 to TRBJ1-1; 7 nucleotides line up with TRBD1. This CDR3 spans 13 amino acids. Germline-derived CDR1 and CDR2 are MDHEN and SYDVKM. V trimming: 6 bases; J trimming: 6 bases; junction bases outside the gene matches: 7. CDR3 sequence: CASRNRGSPEAFF. CDR3 in DNA: TGTGCCAGCAGGAACAGGGGTTCTCCTGAAGCTTTCTTT.